These T cell receptor beta chains were read from a single sample in a study of blood T cell repertoires in COVID-19. The assay was immunoSEQ multiplex PCR, and TCRdb's table has in-frame clones only and misses some. The sample carries a few hundred thousand clones, 85% to 90% recorded once. Sequencing was performed on peripheral blood. The receptor source for this set is a man aged 55 to 70 with acute or convalescent COVID-19. Each CDR3 is given with its conserved first and last residue. Fields, in order: V gene, D gene, J gene, CDR3 length, CDR3 protein. A D gene is named only where the DNA matches it firmly.

V: TRBV18; D: TRBD2; J: TRBJ2-3; length: 17; CDR3: CASSPRLAGAFPDTQYF
V: TRBV27; D: .; J: TRBJ2-2; length: 14; CDR3: CASSFNRVTGELFF
V: TRBV5-1; D: TRBD2; J: TRBJ2-3; length: 18; CDR3: CASSRTPGLAGSTDTQYF
V: TRBV28; D: TRBD2; J: TRBJ2-4; length: 15; CDR3: CASRPGLAVKNIQYF
V: TRBV27; D: .; J: TRBJ2-6; length: 17; CDR3: CASADSIGTSGANVLTF
V: TRBV6-5; D: TRBD2; J: TRBJ2-5; length: 15; CDR3: CAAVVLAGGRETQYF
V: TRBV23-1; D: TRBD1; J: TRBJ2-7; length: 14; CDR3: CASRSGTGLPEQYF
V: TRBV19; D: .; J: TRBJ2-3; length: 16; CDR3: CASSIRRGGREDTQYF
V: TRBV18; D: TRBD1; J: TRBJ1-1; length: 15; CDR3: CASSPTTGFNTEAFF
V: TRBV2; D: .; J: TRBJ2-5; length: 15; CDR3: CASNRHGSPQETQYF
V: TRBV5-1; D: TRBD1; J: TRBJ2-2; length: 14; CDR3: CATRVDRVPGELFF
V: TRBV27; D: .; J: TRBJ2-7; length: 13; CDR3: CASSLLARSEQYF
V: TRBV5-4; D: TRBD2; J: TRBJ2-1; length: 16; CDR3: CASSLTATSVGNEQFF
V: TRBV3-1/TRBV3-2; D: TRBD1; J: TRBJ2-7; length: 17; CDR3: CASSQDMGTGRAYEQYF